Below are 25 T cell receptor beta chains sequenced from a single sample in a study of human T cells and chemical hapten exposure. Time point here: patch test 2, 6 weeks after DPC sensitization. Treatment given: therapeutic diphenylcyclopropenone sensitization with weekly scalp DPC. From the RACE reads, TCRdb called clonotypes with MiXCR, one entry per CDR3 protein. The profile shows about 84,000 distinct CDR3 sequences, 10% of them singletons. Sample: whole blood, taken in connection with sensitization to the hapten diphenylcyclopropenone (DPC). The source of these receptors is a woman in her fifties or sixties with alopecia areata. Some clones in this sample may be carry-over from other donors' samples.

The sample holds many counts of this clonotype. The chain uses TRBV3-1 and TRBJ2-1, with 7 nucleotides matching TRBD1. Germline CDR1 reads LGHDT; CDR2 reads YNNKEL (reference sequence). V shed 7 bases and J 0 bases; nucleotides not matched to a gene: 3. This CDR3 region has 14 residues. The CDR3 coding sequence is TGTGCCAGCACGACAGGGAGCTCCTACAATGAGCAGTTCTTC. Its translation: CASTTGSSYNEQFF.

The CDR3 reads CASSSNRWTFREQYF. CDR3 sequence (DNA): TGTGCCAGTAGTTCTAACAGGTGGACATTTCGCGAGCAGTACTTC. The gene calls are TRBV19 and TRBJ2-7; a possible D gene is TRBD1 (5 bases). The ends were cut back, 5 bases at V and 6 bases at J, with 20 bases in the middle. This CDR3 has 15 amino acids. The germline V gene encodes CDR1 LNHDA and CDR2 SQIVND (reference sequence).

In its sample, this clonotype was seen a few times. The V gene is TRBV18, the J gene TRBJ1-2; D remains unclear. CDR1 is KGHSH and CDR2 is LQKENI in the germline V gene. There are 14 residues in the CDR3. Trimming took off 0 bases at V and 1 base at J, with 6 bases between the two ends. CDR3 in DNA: TGTGCCAGCTCACCACCGGTAGTTAACTATGGCTACACCTTC. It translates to CASSPPVVNYGYTF.

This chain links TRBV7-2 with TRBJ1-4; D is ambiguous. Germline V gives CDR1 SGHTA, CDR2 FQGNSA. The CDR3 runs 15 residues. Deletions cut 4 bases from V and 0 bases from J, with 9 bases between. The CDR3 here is CASSSRLATNEKLFF. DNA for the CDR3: TGTGCCAGCAGCTCCCGCCTTGCAACTAATGAAAAACTGTTTTTT.

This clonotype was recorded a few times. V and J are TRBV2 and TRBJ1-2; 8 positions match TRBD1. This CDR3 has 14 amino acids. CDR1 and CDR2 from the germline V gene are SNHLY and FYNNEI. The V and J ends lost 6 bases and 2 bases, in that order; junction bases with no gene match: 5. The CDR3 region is CASRGDRSNYGYTF. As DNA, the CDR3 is TGTGCCAGCAGAGGGGACAGGTCGAACTATGGCTACACCTTC.

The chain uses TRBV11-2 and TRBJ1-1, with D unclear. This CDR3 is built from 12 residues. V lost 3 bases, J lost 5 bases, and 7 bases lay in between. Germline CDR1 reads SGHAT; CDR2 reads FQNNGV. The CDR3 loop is CASSFTPTEAFF. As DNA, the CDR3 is TGTGCCAGCAGCTTTACGCCGACTGAAGCTTTCTTT.

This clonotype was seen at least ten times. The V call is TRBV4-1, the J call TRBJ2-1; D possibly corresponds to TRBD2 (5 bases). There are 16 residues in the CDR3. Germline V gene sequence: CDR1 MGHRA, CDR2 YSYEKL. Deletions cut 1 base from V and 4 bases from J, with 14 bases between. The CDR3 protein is CASSQGWTGSYNEQFF. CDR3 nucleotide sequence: TGCGCCAGCAGCCAAGGTTGGACGGGGTCATACAATGAGCAGTTCTTC.

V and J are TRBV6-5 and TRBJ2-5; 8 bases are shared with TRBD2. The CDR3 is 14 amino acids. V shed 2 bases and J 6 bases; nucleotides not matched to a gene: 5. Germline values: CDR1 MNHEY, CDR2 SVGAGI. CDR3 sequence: CASSYAGGVKTQYF. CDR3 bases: TGTGCCAGCAGTTACGCGGGGGGCGTAAAGACCCAGTACTTC.

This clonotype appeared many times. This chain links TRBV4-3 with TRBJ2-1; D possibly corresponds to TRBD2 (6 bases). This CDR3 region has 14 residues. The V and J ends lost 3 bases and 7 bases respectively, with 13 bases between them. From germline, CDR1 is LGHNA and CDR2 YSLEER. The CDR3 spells CASSHPLRGNEQFF. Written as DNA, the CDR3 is TGCGCCAGCAGCCACCCCCTCCGGGGGAATGAGCAGTTCTTC.

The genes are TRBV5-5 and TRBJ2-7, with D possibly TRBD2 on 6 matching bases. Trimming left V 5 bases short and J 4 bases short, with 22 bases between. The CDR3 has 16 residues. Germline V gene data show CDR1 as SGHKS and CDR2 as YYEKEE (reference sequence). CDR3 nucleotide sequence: TGTGCCAGCAGGCTCGGGGGAGCGGGCTTGACGTACGAGCAGTACTTC. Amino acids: CASRLGGAGLTYEQYF.

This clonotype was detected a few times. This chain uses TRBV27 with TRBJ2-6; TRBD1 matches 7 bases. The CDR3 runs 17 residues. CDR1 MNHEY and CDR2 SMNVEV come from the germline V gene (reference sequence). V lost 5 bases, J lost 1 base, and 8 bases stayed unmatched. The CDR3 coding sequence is TGTGCCAGCAGTGCTAGACAGGGAATATCTGGGGCCAACGTCCTGACTTTC. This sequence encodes CASSARQGISGANVLTF.

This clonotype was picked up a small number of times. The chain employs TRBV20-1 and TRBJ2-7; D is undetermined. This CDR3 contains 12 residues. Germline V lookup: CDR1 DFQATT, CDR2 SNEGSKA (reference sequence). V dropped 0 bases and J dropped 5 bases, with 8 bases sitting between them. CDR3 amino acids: CSARDNGDEQYF. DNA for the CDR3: TGCAGTGCTAGAGATAACGGAGACGAGCAGTACTTC.

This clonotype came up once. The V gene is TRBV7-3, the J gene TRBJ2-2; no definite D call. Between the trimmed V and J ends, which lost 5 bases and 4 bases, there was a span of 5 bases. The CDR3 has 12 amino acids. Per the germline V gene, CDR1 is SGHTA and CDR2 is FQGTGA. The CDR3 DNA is TGTGCCAGCAGCGCCTCCACCGGGGAGCTGTTTTTT. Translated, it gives CASSASTGELFF.

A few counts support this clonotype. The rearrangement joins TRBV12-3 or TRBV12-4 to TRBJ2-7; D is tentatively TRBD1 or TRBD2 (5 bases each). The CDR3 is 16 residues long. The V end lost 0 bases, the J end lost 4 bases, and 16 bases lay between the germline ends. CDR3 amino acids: CASSLAGPWDGYEQYF. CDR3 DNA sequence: TGTGCCAGCAGTTTAGCGGGTCCCTGGGACGGGTACGAGCAGTACTTC.

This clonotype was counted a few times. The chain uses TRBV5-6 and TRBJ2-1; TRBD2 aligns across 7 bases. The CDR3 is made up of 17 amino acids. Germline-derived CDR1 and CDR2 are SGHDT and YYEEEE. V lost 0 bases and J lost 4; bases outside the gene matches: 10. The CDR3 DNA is TGTGCCAGCAGCTTGGGCACCCTTAGCGGGTCTTACAATGAGCAGTTCTTC. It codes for CASSLGTLSGSYNEQFF.

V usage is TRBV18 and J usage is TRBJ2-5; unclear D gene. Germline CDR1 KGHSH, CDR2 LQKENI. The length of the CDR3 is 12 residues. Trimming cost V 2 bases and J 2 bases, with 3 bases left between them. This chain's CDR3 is CASSPSQETQYF. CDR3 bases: TGTGCCAGCTCACCATCGCAAGAGACCCAGTACTTC.

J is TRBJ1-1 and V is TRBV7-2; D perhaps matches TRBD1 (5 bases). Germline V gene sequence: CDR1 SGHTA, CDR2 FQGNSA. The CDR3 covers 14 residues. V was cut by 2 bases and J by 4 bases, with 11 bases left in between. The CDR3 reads CASSLSVGGTEAFF. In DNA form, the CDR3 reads TGTGCCAGCAGCTTATCGGTCGGGGGCACTGAAGCTTTCTTT.

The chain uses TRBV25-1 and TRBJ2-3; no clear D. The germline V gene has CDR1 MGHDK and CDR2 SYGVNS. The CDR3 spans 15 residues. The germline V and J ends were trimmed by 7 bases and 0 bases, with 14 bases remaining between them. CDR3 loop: CASTSSRSSTDTQYF. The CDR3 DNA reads TGTGCCAGCACATCGAGCAGATCTAGCACAGATACGCAGTATTTT.

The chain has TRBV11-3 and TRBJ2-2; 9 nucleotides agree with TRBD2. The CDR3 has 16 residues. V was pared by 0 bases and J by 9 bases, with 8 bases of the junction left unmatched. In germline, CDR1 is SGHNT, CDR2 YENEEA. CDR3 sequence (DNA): TGTGCCAGCAGCTTAGATCCCGGGACTAGCTACCGGGAGCTGTTTTTT. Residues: CASSLDPGTSYRELFF. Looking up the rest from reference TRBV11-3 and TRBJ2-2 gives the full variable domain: EAGVVQSPRYKIIEKKQPVAFWCNPISGHNTLYWYLQNLGQGPELLIRYENEEAVDDSQLPKDRFSAERLKGVDSTLKIQPAELGDSAVYLCASSLDPGTSYRELFFGEGSRLTVL.

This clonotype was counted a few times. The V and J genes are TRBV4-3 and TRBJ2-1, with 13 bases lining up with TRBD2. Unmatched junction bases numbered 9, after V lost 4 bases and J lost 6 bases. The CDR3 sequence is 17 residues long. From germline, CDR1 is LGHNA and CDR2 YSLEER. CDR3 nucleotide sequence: TGCGCCAGCAGCCCAGGCCCCGGGACTAGCGGGACCAATGAGCAGTTCTTC. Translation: CASSPGPGTSGTNEQFF.

CDR3 coding DNA: TGTGCCAGCAGCTCAAGAGACTACAATGAGCAGTTCTTC. This translates into CASSSRDYNEQFF. The chain has TRBV7-2 and TRBJ2-1; D is ambiguous. This CDR3 is 13 amino acids long. Trimming left V 4 bases short and J 3 bases short, with 7 bases between. CDR1 and CDR2 (germline): SGHTA, FQGNSA. Combining the CDR3 with reference TRBV7-2 and TRBJ2-1 gives the whole variable domain GAGVSQSPSNKVTEKGKDVELRCDPISGHTALYWYRQSLGQGLEFLIYFQGNSAPDKSGLPSDRFSAERTGGSVSTLTIQRTQQEDSAVYLCASSSRDYNEQFFGPGTRLTVL.

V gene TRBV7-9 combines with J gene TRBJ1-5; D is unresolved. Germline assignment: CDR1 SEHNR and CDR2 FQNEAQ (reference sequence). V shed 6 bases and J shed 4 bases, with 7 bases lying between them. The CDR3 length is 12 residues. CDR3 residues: CASRLQNQPQHF. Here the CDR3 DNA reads TGTGCCAGCAGGTTACAGAATCAGCCCCAGCATTTT. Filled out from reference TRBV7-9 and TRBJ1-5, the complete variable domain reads DTGVSQNPRHKITKRGQNVTFRCDPISEHNRLYWYRQTLGQGPEFLTYFQNEAQLEKSRLLSDRFSAERPKGSFSTLEIQRTEQGDSAMYLCASRLQNQPQHFGDGTRLSIL.

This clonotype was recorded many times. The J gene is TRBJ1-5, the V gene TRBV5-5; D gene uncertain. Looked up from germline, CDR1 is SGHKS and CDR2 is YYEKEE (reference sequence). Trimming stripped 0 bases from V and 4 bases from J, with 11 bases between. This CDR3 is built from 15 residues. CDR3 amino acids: CASSLANTENQPQHF. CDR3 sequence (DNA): TGTGCCAGCAGCTTGGCGAACACGGAAAATCAGCCCCAGCATTTT. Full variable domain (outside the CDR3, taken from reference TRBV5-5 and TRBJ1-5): DAGVTQSPTHLIKTRGQQVTLRCSPISGHKSVSWYQQVLGQGPQFIFQYYEKEERGRGNFPDRFSARQFPNYSSELNVNALLLGDSALYLCASSLANTENQPQHFGDGTRLSIL.

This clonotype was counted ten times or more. The CDR3 DNA reads TGCGCCAGCAGCCAAGCTGGAAACACCATATATTTT. This codes for CASSQAGNTIYF. This chain uses TRBV4-1 with TRBJ1-3; D gene unclear. CDR1 and CDR2 from the germline V gene are MGHRA and YSYEKL. This CDR3 is 12 amino acids long. Trimming removed 1 base at V and 2 bases at J, with 0 bases between.

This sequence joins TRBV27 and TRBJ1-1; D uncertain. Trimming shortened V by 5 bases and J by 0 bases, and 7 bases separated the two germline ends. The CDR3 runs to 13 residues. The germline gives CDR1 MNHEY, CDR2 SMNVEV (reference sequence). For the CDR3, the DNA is TGTGCCAGCAGTCCAACTATGAACACTGAAGCTTTCTTT. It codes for CASSPTMNTEAFF.